This is a list of T cell receptor beta chains from one sample in a study of siplizumab effects on memory and regulatory T cells. Generated by immunoSEQ multiplex PCR, the TCRdb table keeps only in-frame clones and is missing some. The sample holds 87,000 or so clones, 85% to 90% seen once. Sample: CD4+ T cells sorted from blood. All receptors come from a human donor in good health. CDR3s leave out the opening cysteine and the closing phenylalanine or tryptophan. Size values are once, few and many counts, or a class for expanded clones, and some rows have none.

clone size	V gene	CDR3 protein
once	TRBV30	AWSVINKGGELF
once	TRBV13	ASRVWGQNTEAF
few	TRBV5-4	ASSPRTGPNEKLF
-	TRBV7-7	ASSVGVGLAGLNEQF
-	TRBV5-1	ASSRWKENTEAF
-	TRBV6-5	ASSRGTRYEQF
-	TRBV5-5	ASSRGREETQY
-	TRBV20-1	SLGFREKLF
-	TRBV21-1	ASSSPGQGHTGELF
once	TRBV6-1	ASTHLDRADEQF
-	TRBV7-2	ASSPPRRGLTDTQY
-	TRBV5-1	ASSSRTGVGPNEKLF
-	TRBV7-9	ASTRGSSEAGELF
few	TRBV7-2	ASSPGGYEQY